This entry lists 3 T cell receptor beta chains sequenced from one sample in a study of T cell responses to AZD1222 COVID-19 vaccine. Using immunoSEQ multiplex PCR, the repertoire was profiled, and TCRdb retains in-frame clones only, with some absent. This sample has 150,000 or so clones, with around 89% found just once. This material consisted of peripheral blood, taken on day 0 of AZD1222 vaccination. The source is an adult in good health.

This chain's CDR3 is CASTGTGGRLSGNTIYF. The CDR3 DNA reads TGTGCCAGCACAGGTACAGGGGGGCGACTCTCTGGAAACACCATATATTTT. The V call is TRBV6-9, the J call TRBJ1-3; 8 positions match TRBD1. The CDR3 loop spans 17 amino acids. The germline gives CDR1 MNHGY, CDR2 SVAAGI. Trimming removed 7 bases from V and 0 bases from J; junction bases left unmatched: 11.

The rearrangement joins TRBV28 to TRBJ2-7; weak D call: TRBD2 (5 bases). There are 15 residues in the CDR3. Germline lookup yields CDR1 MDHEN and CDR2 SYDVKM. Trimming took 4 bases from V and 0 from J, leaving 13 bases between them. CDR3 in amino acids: CASSSGGWISYEQYF. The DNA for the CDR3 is TGTGCCAGCAGTTCCGGCGGGTGGATCTCCTACGAGCAGTACTTC.

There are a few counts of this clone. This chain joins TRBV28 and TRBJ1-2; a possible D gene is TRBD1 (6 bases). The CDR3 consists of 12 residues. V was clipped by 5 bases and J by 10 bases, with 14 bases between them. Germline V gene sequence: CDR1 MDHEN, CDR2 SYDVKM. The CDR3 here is CASSRGEENYTF. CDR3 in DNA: TGTGCCAGCAGTAGGGGGGAAGAGAACTACACCTTC.